This T cell receptor beta chain is from a study of blood T cell repertoires in COVID-19. For the study at large: The cDNA or gDNA used as material had been derived from T cells, B-cell-depleted T cells, or PBMCs.

Libraries were prepared by immunoSEQ multiplex PCR; TCRdb keeps only in-frame clonotypes and omits some of them. The sample lists about 400,000 clones, roughly 88% seen once, with approximately 1.4% in the top ten. About this clone itself: At the DNA level, this CDR3 is encoded by other sequences in the same sample as well.

The TCR comes from a woman in her thirties with active or convalescent COVID-19. Sequenced material: peripheral blood.

Here the CDR3 DNA reads TGTGCCAGTAGGGGACAGGGTTCTCAGCCCCAGCATTTT. Protein sequence: CASRGQGSQPQHF. The V call is TRBV19, the J call TRBJ1-5; 9 bases match TRBD1. This CDR3 has 13 amino acids. Germline CDR1 LNHDA, CDR2 SQIVND (reference sequence). With 6 bases clipped from V and 6 bases from J, the junction kept 3 bases outside the gene matches.